This T cell receptor (beta chain) was profiled in a study of vaccination effects on CD4 cells after COVID-19. Background on the study: A median of 72 days separated the second dose and sampling. Study-level results: Cross-reactivity with common cold coronaviruses was shown by only 1 of 255 vaccine-induced clones in healthy vaccinees. There was marked clonal contraction among infection- and vaccine-induced clones late after vaccination.

CDR3 length: 18 residues. CDR1 is SGHNT, CDR2 YENEEA, per germline. V shed 3 bases, J shed 0 bases, and the junction held 11 bases outside the gene matches. Researchers isolated CD4+ T cells once approximately eleven days of culture had elapsed. Two doses of either BNT162b2 or mRNA-1273 were given to each participant. In the vaccine recipients, nucleocapsid antibodies were negative and there was no prior SARS-CoV-2 infection. This clone has only one observation. No antigen is known for it. The data were produced by immunoSEQ multiplex PCR, yet TCRdb's version contains in-frame clones alone and is incomplete. Of more than 35,000 clones listed, around 70% are singletons.

This chain connects TRBV11-3 to TRBJ2-4; 7 nucleotides agree with TRBD1. This clonotype was sampled from a human donor who received a COVID-19 vaccine. Sequenced here: CD4+ T cells from PBMCs cultured without peptide, sampled after COVID-19 vaccination. DNA for the CDR3: TGTGCCAGCAGCTTGCGACAGGGTGAGGCCAAAGCCAAAAACATTCAGTACTTC. This translates into CASSLRQGEAKAKNIQYF.